This is a list of T cell receptor beta chains from one sample in a study of shared clonotypes between healthy human individuals. Generated by immunoSEQ multiplex PCR, the TCRdb table keeps only in-frame clones and is missing some. The sample has roughly 2,500,000 clones, approximately 93% seen once; the top ten hold about 0.38%. Sequenced material: naive CD4+ T cells from PBMCs. These receptors were obtained from a man younger than 35 in good health. Some clones in this sample may be carry-over from other donors' samples. The CDR3 runs from the conserved cysteine through the conserved F or W.

v_call | cdr3_aa
TRBV7-3 | CASSLTSAGPAYNEQFF
TRBV7-9 | CASSLPPGKETQYF
TRBV7-2 | CASSERTAHEQYF
TRBV6-5 | CASLTRSGNTIYF
TRBV29-1 | CSVRQKYTDTQYF
TRBV2 | CASSEYSGRTGNEQFF
TRBV12-5 | CASGGSGGYGYTF
TRBV28 | CASSLYGRLNEKLFF
TRBV7-9 | CASSLVLTGTGAHEQYF
TRBV6-5 | CASSYLGSNEQYF
TRBV28 | CASRPGLGEQYF
TRBV15 | CATSRGPGGQTQYF
TRBV2 | CASSGQGHRYGYTF
TRBV27 | CASSFLEDTQYF
TRBV27 | CASSPRLAQNTGELFF
TRBV5-1 | CASSFEGITLNEQFF
TRBV30 | CAWSVPAKLNTEAFF
TRBV29-1 | CSVRGQFSYEQYF
TRBV29-1 | CSVGDRGSMNTEAFF
TRBV19 | CASSTTDRGMETQYF
TRBV5-1 | CASSLEGPRPGGYTF
TRBV28 | CASSSGRAGANVLTF
TRBV11-2 | CASSPLRQTSTDTQYF
TRBV7-9 | CASSRRGLAGTNEQFF
TRBV5-5 | CASSLGLPHNQPQHF
TRBV27 | CASRFIGRERQREAFF
TRBV19 | CASSRQGGNEKLFF
TRBV28 | CASSSRPTGGYTF
TRBV28 | CASSLGGGQQETQYF
TRBV19 | CASTIGLVANEQFF
TRBV30 | CAWKETGWRGGELFF
TRBV7-7 | CASHNHRVLGNQPQHF
TRBV2 | CASSTETGGTEAFF